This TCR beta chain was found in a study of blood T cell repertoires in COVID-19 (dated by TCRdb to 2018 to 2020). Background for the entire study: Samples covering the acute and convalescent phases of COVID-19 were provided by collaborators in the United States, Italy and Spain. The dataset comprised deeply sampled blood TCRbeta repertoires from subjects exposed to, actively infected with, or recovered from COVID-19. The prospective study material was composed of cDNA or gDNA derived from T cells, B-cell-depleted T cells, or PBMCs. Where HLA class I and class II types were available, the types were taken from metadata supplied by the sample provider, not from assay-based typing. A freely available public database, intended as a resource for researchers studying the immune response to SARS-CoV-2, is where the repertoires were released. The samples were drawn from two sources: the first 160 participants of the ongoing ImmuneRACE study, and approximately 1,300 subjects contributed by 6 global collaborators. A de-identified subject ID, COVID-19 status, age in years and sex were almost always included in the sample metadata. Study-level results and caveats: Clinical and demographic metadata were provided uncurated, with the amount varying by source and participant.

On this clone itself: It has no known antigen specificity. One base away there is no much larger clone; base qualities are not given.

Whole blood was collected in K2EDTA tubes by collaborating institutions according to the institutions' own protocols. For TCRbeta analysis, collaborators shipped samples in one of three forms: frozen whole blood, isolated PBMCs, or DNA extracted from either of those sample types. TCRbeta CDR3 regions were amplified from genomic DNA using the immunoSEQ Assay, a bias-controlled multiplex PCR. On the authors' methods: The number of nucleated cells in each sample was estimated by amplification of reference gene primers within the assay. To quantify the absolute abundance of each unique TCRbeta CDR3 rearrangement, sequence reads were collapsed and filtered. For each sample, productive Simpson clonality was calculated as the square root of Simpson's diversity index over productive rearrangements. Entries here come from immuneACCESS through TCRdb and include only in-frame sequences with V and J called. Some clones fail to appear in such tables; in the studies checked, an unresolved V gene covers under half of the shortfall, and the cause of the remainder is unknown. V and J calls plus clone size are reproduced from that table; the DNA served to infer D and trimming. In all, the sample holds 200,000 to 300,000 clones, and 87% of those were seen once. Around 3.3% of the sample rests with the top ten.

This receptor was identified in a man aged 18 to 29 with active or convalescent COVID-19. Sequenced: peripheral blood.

The CDR3 is CASSQVGGLNEQFF. The sequenced DNA is TGCGCCAGCAGCCAAGTTGGGGGACTGAATGAGCAGTTCTTC. The chain joins TRBV4-3 to TRBJ2-1; the D region possibly corresponds to TRBD2 (6 bases align). The V end loses 1 base and the J end loses 7 bases, and a stretch of 11 bases separates them. The CDR3 spans 14 residues, from the cysteine through the phenylalanine. Only the CDR3 DNA is retained, 42 bases long and in frame from the first base. The germline V gene supplies CDR1 LGHNA and CDR2 YSLEER.